Listed below are T cell receptor beta chains from one sample, sequenced in a study of blood T cell repertoires in COVID-19. Clones were read by immunoSEQ multiplex PCR, and TCRdb kept only the in-frame ones, dropping some. Found here are more than 85,000 clones, over 65% of them singletons; the top ten hold more than 3.5%. Source material: peripheral blood. The receptors here all came from a woman older than 75 with acute or convalescent COVID-19. Both conserved end residues are part of each CDR3. Each record gives: D gene, J gene, clone size, V gene, CDR3 protein, CDR3 DNA. D genes are given only for firm matches. Only some rows state a clone size, as once, few, many or a class for expanded clones.

d_call: TRBD1; j_call: TRBJ2-5; clone_size: once; v_call: TRBV5-4; cdr3_aa: CASSFPGGGETQYF; cdr3_nt: TGTGCCAGCAGCTTTCCAGGGGGCGGAGAGACCCAGTACTTC
d_call: TRBD2; j_call: TRBJ2-3; clone_size: -; v_call: TRBV9; cdr3_aa: CASSVGTRGTDTQYF; cdr3_nt: TGTGCCAGCAGCGTGGGGACTAGGGGGACAGATACGCAGTATTTT
d_call: TRBD1; j_call: TRBJ2-5; clone_size: -; v_call: TRBV11-2; cdr3_aa: CASSRQGETQYF; cdr3_nt: TGTGCCAGCAGCCGACAGGGAGAGACCCAGTACTTC
d_call: TRBD1; j_call: TRBJ1-4; clone_size: -; v_call: TRBV2; cdr3_aa: CASKTGYNEKLFF; cdr3_nt: TGTGCCAGCAAGACAGGGTATAATGAAAAACTGTTTTTT
d_call: TRBD1; j_call: TRBJ2-7; clone_size: -; v_call: TRBV6-6; cdr3_aa: CASQDRVAYEQYF; cdr3_nt: TGTGCCAGTCAGGACAGGGTTGCCTACGAGCAGTACTTC
d_call: -; j_call: TRBJ2-7; clone_size: few; v_call: TRBV27; cdr3_aa: CASSPRGNRGLTYEQYF; cdr3_nt: TGTGCCAGCAGTCCCCGGGGGAACAGGGGTCTTACCTACGAGCAGTACTTC
d_call: -; j_call: TRBJ2-5; clone_size: -; v_call: TRBV2; cdr3_aa: CASSEERGTVQETQYF; cdr3_nt: TGTGCCAGCAGTGAAGAACGGGGGACAGTACAAGAGACCCAGTACTTC
d_call: -; j_call: TRBJ1-2; clone_size: -; v_call: TRBV6-5; cdr3_aa: CASSRRGAGAPGYTF; cdr3_nt: TGTGCCAGCAGCCGCCGGGGGGCTGGGGCCCCTGGCTACACCTTC
d_call: TRBD2; j_call: TRBJ2-3; clone_size: -; v_call: TRBV5-5; cdr3_aa: CASSWTSGTDTQYF; cdr3_nt: TGTGCCAGCAGCTGGACTAGCGGTACGGATACGCAGTATTTT
d_call: -; j_call: TRBJ1-1; clone_size: -; v_call: TRBV11-2; cdr3_aa: CASSSAGTYTEAFF; cdr3_nt: TGTGCCAGCAGTTCCGCCGGGACTTACACTGAAGCTTTCTTT
d_call: -; j_call: TRBJ1-6; clone_size: -; v_call: TRBV3-1/TRBV3-2; cdr3_aa: CASSQDRGNRGDSPLHF; cdr3_nt: TGTGCCAGCAGCCAAGATCGTGGCAACCGCGGGGATTCACCCCTCCACTTT
d_call: TRBD2; j_call: TRBJ2-1; clone_size: -; v_call: TRBV3-1/TRBV3-2; cdr3_aa: CASSFSGGAREEQFF; cdr3_nt: TGTGCCAGCAGCTTTAGCGGGGGGGCCAGGGAAGAGCAGTTCTTC
d_call: -; j_call: TRBJ1-3; clone_size: -; v_call: TRBV23-1; cdr3_aa: CASRLQEGPTVPIYF; cdr3_nt: TGCGCCAGCAGACTACAGGAGGGACCCACTGTGCCCATATATTTT
d_call: -; j_call: TRBJ2-7; clone_size: -; v_call: TRBV28; cdr3_aa: CASSTSLGSYEQYF; cdr3_nt: TGTGCCAGCAGCACTAGCCTAGGATCCTACGAGCAGTACTTC
d_call: -; j_call: TRBJ2-1; clone_size: once; v_call: TRBV24-1; cdr3_aa: CATSDLAEQFF; cdr3_nt: TGTGCCACCAGTGACCTGGCTGAGCAGTTCTTC
d_call: TRBD1; j_call: TRBJ1-6; clone_size: -; v_call: TRBV27; cdr3_aa: CASRTGGESSPLHF; cdr3_nt: TGTGCCAGCAGGACAGGGGGCGAGAGTTCACCCCTCCACTTT
d_call: TRBD1; j_call: TRBJ2-5; clone_size: -; v_call: TRBV6-2/TRBV6-3; cdr3_aa: CASSYPGQGGTQYF; cdr3_nt: TGTGCCAGCAGTTACCCGGGACAGGGGGGGACCCAGTACTTC
d_call: -; j_call: TRBJ2-1; clone_size: -; v_call: TRBV5-6; cdr3_aa: CASSYPPGATTGDEQFF; cdr3_nt: TGTGCCAGCAGCTACCCGCCAGGGGCCACCACCGGGGATGAGCAGTTCTTC
d_call: TRBD1; j_call: TRBJ2-3; clone_size: many; v_call: TRBV7-3; cdr3_aa: CASSPTGGILPDTQYF; cdr3_nt: TGTGCCAGCAGTCCGACAGGGGGTATTCTGCCAGATACGCAGTATTTT
d_call: -; j_call: TRBJ1-1; clone_size: -; v_call: TRBV30; cdr3_aa: CAWSLQGLTEAFF; cdr3_nt: TGTGCCTGGAGCCTCCAGGGTTTGACTGAAGCTTTCTTT
d_call: TRBD1; j_call: TRBJ1-5; clone_size: -; v_call: TRBV2; cdr3_aa: CASEPGQGNQPQHF; cdr3_nt: TGTGCCAGCGAACCCGGACAGGGCAATCAGCCCCAGCATTTT
d_call: -; j_call: TRBJ1-5; clone_size: -; v_call: TRBV27; cdr3_aa: CASSFRGYSNQPQHF; cdr3_nt: TGTGCCAGCAGTTTTAGGGGTTATAGCAATCAGCCCCAGCATTTT
d_call: TRBD1; j_call: TRBJ1-5; clone_size: -; v_call: TRBV28; cdr3_aa: CASSPAQGSNQPQHF; cdr3_nt: TGTGCCAGCAGCCCAGCACAGGGGAGCAATCAGCCCCAGCATTTT
d_call: -; j_call: TRBJ1-5; clone_size: -; v_call: TRBV30; cdr3_aa: CAWAKDSNQPQHF; cdr3_nt: TGTGCCTGGGCTAAAGATAGCAATCAGCCCCAGCATTTT
d_call: -; j_call: TRBJ2-7; clone_size: -; v_call: TRBV21-1; cdr3_aa: CASSWTGLLDEQYF; cdr3_nt: TGTGCCAGCAGTTGGACAGGCCTACTTGACGAGCAGTACTTC
d_call: TRBD2; j_call: TRBJ2-7; clone_size: -; v_call: TRBV11-3; cdr3_aa: CASSLDPPGLAAYEQYF; cdr3_nt: TGTGCCAGCAGCCTAGACCCCCCGGGACTAGCAGCATACGAGCAGTACTTC
d_call: -; j_call: TRBJ2-1; clone_size: -; v_call: TRBV5-1; cdr3_aa: CASSLGGSGAYNEQFF; cdr3_nt: TGCGCCAGCAGCCTGGGGGGTAGCGGTGCCTACAATGAGCAGTTCTTC
d_call: -; j_call: TRBJ2-7; clone_size: -; v_call: TRBV28; cdr3_aa: CASLRAHSYEQYF; cdr3_nt: TGTGCCAGCCTCAGGGCGCACTCCTACGAGCAGTACTTC
d_call: -; j_call: TRBJ1-1; clone_size: -; v_call: TRBV4-2; cdr3_aa: CASSQAVTENTEAFF; cdr3_nt: TGTGCCAGCAGCCAAGCTGTGACTGAGAACACTGAAGCTTTCTTT